A single sample is the source of the 25 T cell receptor beta chains below, sequenced in a study of blood T cells in healthy people across ages (dated by TCRdb to the mid-2010s). The library was produced with 5' RACE. Sequencing instrument: Illumina HiSeq 2500. A second PCR of 7 to 11 cycles was performed with a sample-barcoded 5' primer and a J-beta primer mix. TCRdb took the public reads, trimmed them with fastp at Q25, ran MiXCR for clone calling and kept in-frame beta chains. Each CDR3 protein appears once, grouped with its most common genes and DNA. For this sample the table gives 1.5 million to 2 million distinct CDR3 sequences, of which approximately 28% were detected only once. The top ten clonotypes cover 7.7% of the sample. The sequenced material came from blood. The receptors stem from a woman aged 25 to 39 in good health.

There are many counts of this clonotype. This chain joins TRBV4-2 and TRBJ2-3, with 8 bases lining up with TRBD2. CDR3 length equals 15 residues. Germline trimming cut 1 base from V and 0 bases from J; bases unmatched to any gene: 0. The germline V gene encodes CDR1 LGHNA and CDR2 YNFKEQ. CDR3 residues: CASSQAGGSTDTQYF. CDR3 nucleotides: TGTGCCAGCAGCCAAGCGGGGGGGAGCACAGATACGCAGTATTTT.

This clonotype was detected only a few times. This chain links TRBV28 with TRBJ1-5; D is ambiguous. CDR1 MDHEN and CDR2 SYDVKM come from the germline V gene. This CDR3 has 13 amino acids. V dropped 1 base and J dropped 3 bases, with 4 bases sitting between them. CDR3: CASSLSHNQPQHF. In nucleotides, the CDR3 is TGTGCCAGCAGTTTATCACACAATCAGCCCCAGCATTTT.

J is TRBJ1-2 and V is TRBV12-3 or TRBV12-4; 9 bases map to TRBD1. CDR3 size: 14 residues. The V and J ends lost 5 bases and 11 bases, in that order; junction bases with no gene match: 12. CDR3 DNA: TGTGCCAGCAGTGCACCGGGACAGGGAGTGCGGTACACCTTC. Protein sequence: CASSAPGQGVRYTF.

About this clonotype itself: The junction and the germline gene differ at one end; a read error may be behind it. The chain carries TRBV9 and TRBJ2-3; D is unclear. In germline, CDR1 is SGDLS, CDR2 YYNGEE. The CDR3 spans 14 residues. The CDR3 nucleotides read TGTGTCAGCAGCCGGCACACTCTCACCGATACGCAGTATTTT. Its translation is CVSSRHTLTDTQYF.

This clonotype was seen a few times. One junction end does not reproduce the germline sequence, and a read error may be involved. V usage is TRBV4-3 and J usage is TRBJ2-2; D possibly uses TRBD1 or TRBD2 (5 bases each). The CDR3 is 14 residues long. Germline CDR1 reads LGHNA; CDR2 reads YSLEER. The CDR3 DNA reads as TGCGCCAGTAGCCGGGACGCGAACACCGGGGAGCTGTTTTTT. Its protein product is CASSRDANTGELFF.

The CDR3 DNA reads TGTGCCAGCCGGGACAGGGCAATTGCAACTAATGAAAAACTGTTTTTT. Protein sequence: CASRDRAIATNEKLFF. The V call is TRBV6-1, the J call TRBJ1-4, with 9 bases identical to TRBD1. This CDR3 contains 16 residues. Germline CDR1 reads MNHNS; CDR2 reads SASEGT. J was trimmed by 0 bases and V by 8 bases; bases with no gene match: 7.

The chain employs TRBV18 and TRBJ2-7; perhaps D is TRBD1 or TRBD2 (5 bases each). Germline CDR1 and CDR2: KGHSH and LQKENI. The CDR3 is 15 amino acids. The ends were cut back, 6 bases at V and 2 bases at J, with 17 bases in the middle. CDR3 nucleotide sequence: TGTGCCAGCTCGCCCGGGACCCAAGCCCCCTACGAGCAGTACTTC. Residues: CASSPGTQAPYEQYF.

This clonotype was recorded a few times. The rearrangement uses TRBV20-1 and TRBJ1-2; tentatively, D is TRBD1 (5 bases). This CDR3 has 11 residues. Germline CDR1 is DFQATT and CDR2 is SNEGSKA (reference sequence). V lost 1 base and J lost 7, with 7 bases in between. In nucleotides, the CDR3 is TGCAGTGCTAGAGGACAGCCTGGCTACACCTTC. It codes for CSARGQPGYTF.

The V and J genes are TRBV30 and TRBJ2-3; maybe TRBD2 (6 bases). The CDR3 contains 14 residues. Trimming shortened V by 2 bases and J by 1 base, and 10 bases separated the two germline ends. The germline V gene encodes CDR1 GTSNPN and CDR2 SVGIG (reference sequence). This CDR3 reads CAWSRASGTDTQYF. The CDR3 bases are TGTGCCTGGAGTCGGGCTAGCGGCACAGATACGCAGTATTTT.

This clonotype was counted many times. The chain is built from TRBV20-1 and TRBJ2-1; 9 bases are shared with TRBD1. The CDR3 is made up of 14 amino acids. Germline V gives CDR1 DFQATT, CDR2 SNEGSKA (reference sequence). Losses at the gene ends were 6 bases for V and 7 bases for J; bases not matched to a gene: 10. The CDR3 DNA reads TGCAGTGCACACGGGACAGGGTCTATGAATGAGCAGTTCTTC. The encoded protein is CSAHGTGSMNEQFF.

Of note for this clonotype: One end of the junction does not line up with germline, which may come from a read error. The genes are TRBV27 and TRBJ2-7, with TRBD1 identical over 9 bases. The CDR3 is made up of 15 amino acids. Germline V gene sequence: CDR1 MNHEY, CDR2 SMNVEV (reference sequence). The CDR3 here is CAGRGSGTGSYEQYF. DNA of the CDR3: TGTGCCGGCAGGGGATCCGGGACAGGGTCCTACGAGCAGTACTTC.

This chain connects TRBV9 to TRBJ2-1, with 11 bases that match TRBD2. The germline CDR1 and CDR2 sequences are SGDLS and YYNGEE. J was trimmed by 9 bases and V by 3 bases; bases with no gene match: 11. This CDR3 has 16 amino acids. The chain's CDR3 is CASSDFSGRAGVEQFF. CDR3 nucleotide sequence: TGTGCCAGCAGCGACTTTAGCGGGAGGGCGGGAGTTGAGCAGTTCTTC.

The V and J genes are TRBV9 and TRBJ1-1, with unresolved D. The V gene lost 1 base and the J gene lost 3 bases, with 7 bases spanning the gap. Germline CDR1 is SGDLS and CDR2 is YYNGEE. This CDR3 comprises 13 residues. The CDR3 is CASSVRLDTEAFF. In DNA form, the CDR3 reads TGTGCCAGCAGCGTAAGATTGGACACTGAAGCTTTCTTT.

This clonotype was picked up many times. This sequence joins TRBV7-9 and TRBJ1-2; D is possibly TRBD1 (6 bases). CDR3 length: 14 amino acids. V gave up 7 bases and J gave up 6 bases, with 18 bases separating them. From germline, CDR1 is SEHNR and CDR2 FQNEAQ (reference sequence). CDR3 sequence: CASTTTGYENGYTF. CDR3 sequence (DNA): TGTGCCAGCACAACTACAGGGTACGAGAATGGCTACACCTTC.

In regard to this clonotype: A read error may be the cause here, since a much bigger clone is one base away. The chain uses TRBV24-1 and TRBJ2-5; D possibly corresponds to TRBD1 (5 bases). The end of the DNA aligns better with TRBJ2-7, so the J call may be wrong. The CDR3 is 14 amino acids. CDR1 and CDR2 from the germline V gene are KGHDR and SFDVKD. CDR3 sequence: CATSSSHRLYEQYF. CDR3 DNA sequence: TGTGCCACCAGTTCGTCACACAGGTTATACGAGCAGTACTTC.

The rearrangement links TRBV5-1 to TRBJ2-3; D is undetermined. V lost 6 bases to trimming and J lost 0 bases, with 11 bases between them. The CDR3 is made up of 14 amino acids. Per the germline V gene, CDR1 is SGHRS and CDR2 is YFSETQ. The CDR3 region has the DNA TGCGCCAGCAAAGGATCTACTAGCACAGATACGCAGTATTTT. It specifies CASKGSTSTDTQYF.

The rearrangement uses TRBV6-1 and TRBJ2-1; no clear D. Trimming shortened V by 6 bases and J by 10 bases, and 22 bases separated the two germline ends. The length of the CDR3 is 15 residues. In germline, CDR1 is MNHNS, CDR2 SASEGT. The CDR3 DNA reads as TGTGCCAGCAGGACCAGTCGGGTGGCTTTTAGCGAGCAGTTCTTC. It encodes CASRTSRVAFSEQFF.

Worth noting for this clonotype: The missing conserved phenylalanine or tryptophan at the end of this CDR3 makes a read error likely. V usage is TRBV5-6 and J usage is TRBJ2-5, with TRBD1 identical over 8 bases. The V and J ends lost 1 base and 0 bases, in that order; junction bases with no gene match: 5. CDR1 SGHDT and CDR2 YYEEEE come from the germline V gene. The CDR3 is made up of 16 amino acids. CDR3 in amino acids: CASSLIPGGDQETQYS. In nucleotides, the CDR3 is TGTGCCAGCAGCTTGATTCCAGGGGGCGACCAAGAGACCCAGTACTCC.

There are many counts of this clonotype. J is TRBJ2-7 and V is TRBV12-3 or TRBV12-4; a possible D gene is TRBD2 (6 bases). There are 11 residues in the CDR3. Trimming took 5 bases from V and 7 from J, leaving 9 bases between them. The CDR3: CASSIRGEQYF. The CDR3 nucleotides are TGTGCCAGCAGTATCCGGGGGGAGCAGTACTTC.

The genes are TRBV3-1 and TRBJ1-2; D not certain. V lost 3 bases and J lost 0, with 11 bases in between. The CDR3 contains 15 residues. The V gene's germline CDR1 is LGHDT and CDR2 YNNKEL (reference sequence). In DNA form, the CDR3 reads TGTGCCAGCAGCCAGGAATTGGAAGCTAACTATGGCTACACCTTC. Encoded protein: CASSQELEANYGYTF.

The rearrangement joins TRBV20-1 to TRBJ1-5; TRBD1 might be the D (5 bases). The germline gives CDR1 DFQATT, CDR2 SNEGSKA (reference sequence). Trimming left V 6 bases short and J 2 bases short, with 20 bases between. The CDR3 runs to 16 residues. The CDR3 is CSAPRAGVGGNQPQHF. For the CDR3, the DNA is TGCAGTGCGCCTCGGGCGGGGGTCGGTGGCAATCAGCCCCAGCATTTT.

V and J are TRBV5-6 and TRBJ2-1, with 7 bases aligning to TRBD1. V lost 4 bases and J lost 5; bases outside the gene matches: 9. The CDR3 is made up of 15 amino acids. Germline lookup yields CDR1 SGHDT and CDR2 YYEEEE. CDR3 residues: CASSLGQNLHNEQFF. CDR3 nucleotide sequence: TGTGCCAGCAGCCTGGGACAGAATTTACACAATGAGCAGTTCTTC.

The V gene is TRBV5-1, the J gene TRBJ1-4; 7 bases are a match to TRBD1. In germline, CDR1 is SGHRS, CDR2 YFSETQ. The CDR3 runs to 14 residues. V was clipped by 0 bases and J by 7 bases; unmatched bases: 3. CDR3: CASSLEGAGEKLFF. The CDR3 region has the DNA TGCGCCAGCAGCTTGGAGGGGGCCGGTGAAAAACTGTTTTTT.

The chain is built from TRBV7-2 and TRBJ1-1, with 7 bases matching TRBD1. The V gene's germline CDR1 is SGHTA and CDR2 FQGNSA. CDR3 length equals 19 residues. J was trimmed by 1 base and V by 5 bases; bases with no gene match: 19. The CDR3, as DNA: TGTGCCAGCAGCCTACCTAGACCCCCGGGACAGCTGACGAACACTGAAGCTTTCTTT. It specifies CASSLPRPPGQLTNTEAFF.

This clonotype was picked up a small number of times. J is TRBJ1-4 and V is TRBV2, with TRBD1 identical over 7 bases. From germline, CDR1 is SNHLY and CDR2 FYNNEI. The CDR3 is 13 amino acids. Losses at the gene ends were 6 bases for V and 8 bases for J; bases not matched to a gene: 6. Here the CDR3 DNA reads TGTGCCAGCAGAGGGGACAGTAAAGAAAAACTGTTTTTT. Protein sequence: CASRGDSKEKLFF.